A selection of T cell receptor beta chains follows, all from one sample in a study of Graves' ophthalmopathy and Graves' hyperthyroidism. TCRdb passed the multiplex PCR reads through MiXCR, listing each CDR3 protein once. The table lists 620,000 or so distinct CDR3 sequences, 22% of them singletons. The source material was peripheral blood. These receptors were taken from a woman aged 18-35 years with stable Graves' hyperthyroidism. Some clones in this sample may be carry-over from other donors' samples. CDR3s include the opening cysteine and the closing phenylalanine or tryptophan. The D gene is left open where the match is weak. Some rows mark clone size as missing; the rest say once, few, many or name a class of expanded clone.

>TRBV20-1|.|TRBJ2-7|.
TGCAGTGCTAGAGCGACAATTATCTACGAGCAGTACTTC
CSARATIIYEQYF
>TRBV30|few|TRBJ1-1|.
TGTGCCTGGAGTGTTGGGGGCCGCGCTGAAGCTTTCTTT
CAWSVGGRAEAFF
>TRBV5-1|many|TRBJ1-6|.
TGCGCCAGCTCTCGGACAGCCCCTTATAATTCACCCCTCCACTTT
CASSRTAPYNSPLHF
>TRBV12-3/TRBV12-4|many|TRBJ2-7|.
TGTGCCAGCAGTCAACTGACAGGTCTCTACTTC
CASSQLTGLYF
>TRBV25-1|few|TRBJ2-5|TRBD1
TGTGCCAGCAGTGAATTCTGGACAGGGGTACAAGAGACCCAGTACTTC
CASSEFWTGVQETQYF
>TRBV4-2|few|TRBJ1-1|TRBD1
TGTGCCAGCAGCCAAGGGACCGGGACCGAGGGGGCGAACACTGAAGCTTTCTTT
CASSQGTGTEGANTEAFF
>TRBV6-5|many|TRBJ1-6|TRBD1
TGTGCCAGCAGAAGCTTAGTCTTGACAGGGGGCCCGAATTCACCCCTCCACTTT
CASRSLVLTGGPNSPLHF
>TRBV6-5|many|TRBJ1-1|.
TGTGCCAGCAGTTACTCGACGACGGGATTCATGAACACTGAAGCTTTCTTT
CASSYSTTGFMNTEAFF
>TRBV25-1|many|TRBJ2-7|.
TGTGCCAGCAGTGACAGAATCCTCTACGAGCAGTACTTC
CASSDRILYEQYF
>TRBV20-1|many|TRBJ2-7|.
TGCAGTGCTAGAGATCCAGCGAGGATCGAGCAGTACTTC
CSARDPARIEQYF
>TRBV6-2/TRBV6-3|many|TRBJ1-2|TRBD1
TGTGCCAGCACCAACCCCAGACAGGGTTTGGGCTACACCTTC
CASTNPRQGLGYTF
>TRBV12-3/TRBV12-4|.|TRBJ1-2|.
TGTGCCAGCAGTTGGGGAGCAGGGAAGGTGGGGGGCTACACCTTC
CASSWGAGKVGGYTF
>TRBV12-3/TRBV12-4|many|TRBJ1-5|TRBD1
TGTGCCAGCAGTCACAGGGACAGGGGGCTTGATCAGCCCCAGCATTTT
CASSHRDRGLDQPQHF
>TRBV3-1|many|TRBJ1-2|TRBD1
TGTGCCAGCAGGGATTCCGGGACAGGGAACTATGGCTACACCTTC
CASRDSGTGNYGYTF
>TRBV28|once|TRBJ1-2|TRBD1
TGTGCCAGCAGTTTATCGGACAGGGGGCCGCAGGGCTACACCTTC
CASSLSDRGPQGYTF
>TRBV10-1|.|TRBJ1-1|.
TGCGCCAGCAGTGCTGACCGACTTGAAGCTTTCTTT
CASSADRLEAFF
>TRBV19|few|TRBJ2-6|.
TGTGCCAGTAGTATGGGGCAGGACTACTCTGGGGCCAACGTCCTGACTTTC
CASSMGQDYSGANVLTF
>TRBV20-1|.|TRBJ1-1|.
TGCAGTGCCCTCCAGGGGCCGAACACTGAAGCTTTCTTT
CSALQGPNTEAFF
>TRBV19|many|TRBJ2-2|.
TGTGCCAGTAGTATCAGCACCGGGGAGCTGTTTTTT
CASSISTGELFF
>TRBV6-5|many|TRBJ2-2|.
TGTGCCAGCAGTTATATGGGGGGCCAAGGTGCCGGGGAGCTGTTTTTT
CASSYMGGQGAGELFF
>TRBV10-3|.|TRBJ1-2|.
TGTGCCATCAGCCTACAGACAGCGGATGGCTACACCTTC
CAISLQTADGYTF
>TRBV20-1|.|TRBJ2-7|TRBD2
TGCAGTGCCAGAAGCGGGACGGGTACCTACGAGCAGTACTTC
CSARSGTGTYEQYF